Listed below are T cell receptor beta chains from one sample, sequenced in a study of blood T cell repertoires in COVID-19. The method was immunoSEQ multiplex PCR; TCRdb's version includes in-frame clones alone and lacks a portion of them. The sample carries fewer than 450,000 clones, 75% to 90% recorded once. The sequenced sample consisted of peripheral blood. These TCRs come from a woman between 45 and 60 years old with COVID-19, enrolled during active disease. Both conserved end residues are part of each CDR3. Fields, in order: clone size, D gene, V gene, J gene, CDR3 length, CDR3 protein, CDR3 DNA. The D gene is left open where the match is weak. Clone size appears in some rows only: once, few, many, or a class for an expanded clone.

size: -
D: TRBD1
V: TRBV15
J: TRBJ2-7
length: 16
CDR3: CATSRDRGTGKHEQYF
DNA: TGTGCCACCAGCAGAGATAGGGGGACAGGAAAGCACGAGCAGTACTTC

size: -
D: TRBD1
V: TRBV7-2
J: TRBJ2-3
length: 16
CDR3: CASSRGRDRVTDTQYF
DNA: TGTGCCAGCAGCAGAGGCCGGGACAGGGTAACAGATACGCAGTATTTT

size: -
D: -
V: TRBV5-1
J: TRBJ1-1
length: 13
CDR3: CASSSQPATEAFF
DNA: TGCGCCAGCAGCTCACAGCCAGCCACTGAAGCTTTCTTT

size: -
D: TRBD1
V: TRBV7-8
J: TRBJ1-1
length: 17
CDR3: CASSLARDRGRGTEAFF
DNA: TGTGCCAGCAGCTTAGCCAGGGACAGGGGGCGCGGCACTGAAGCTTTCTTT

size: -
D: -
V: TRBV5-5
J: TRBJ1-5
length: 17
CDR3: CASSFGRGVWDMEPQHF
DNA: TGTGCCAGCAGCTTCGGCAGGGGCGTGTGGGACATGGAGCCCCAGCATTTT

size: -
D: TRBD2
V: TRBV6-5
J: TRBJ2-7
length: 16
CDR3: CASSYRGGDTTYEQYF
DNA: TGTGCCAGCAGTTACCGGGGGGGGGACACTACCTACGAGCAGTACTTC

size: -
D: TRBD1
V: TRBV2
J: TRBJ1-1
length: 17
CDR3: CASRGIGQGGSNTEAFF
DNA: TGTGCCAGCAGAGGTATTGGTCAAGGGGGCTCAAACACTGAAGCTTTCTTT

size: -
D: TRBD2
V: TRBV7-3
J: TRBJ2-1
length: 19
CDR3: CASSLIAGDPSGRRNEQFF
DNA: TGTGCCAGCAGCTTAATAGCGGGGGACCCTAGCGGGAGGCGCAATGAGCAGTTCTTC

size: few
D: TRBD1
V: TRBV24-1
J: TRBJ1-5
length: 14
CDR3: CATLRGTGYQPQHF
DNA: TGTGCCACCCTAAGGGGGACAGGGTATCAGCCCCAGCATTTT

size: -
D: TRBD2
V: TRBV4-1
J: TRBJ2-7
length: 16
CDR3: CASSQDLSGGAYEQYF
DNA: TGCGCCAGCAGCCAAGACCTTTCCGGGGGGGCCTACGAGCAGTACTTC

size: -
D: TRBD2
V: TRBV7-3
J: TRBJ2-5
length: 15
CDR3: CASSLSQREGETQYF
DNA: TGTGCCAGCAGCTTAAGTCAGCGGGAGGGAGAGACCCAGTACTTC

size: -
D: -
V: TRBV5-1
J: TRBJ1-2
length: 13
CDR3: CASSSSANYGYTF
DNA: TGCGCCAGCAGCTCCTCAGCGAACTATGGCTACACCTTC

size: -
D: -
V: TRBV4-2
J: TRBJ2-5
length: 17
CDR3: CASTRGGQGKGQETQYF
DNA: TGTGCCAGCACAAGGGGGGGGCAGGGGAAGGGCCAAGAGACCCAGTACTTC

size: -
D: -
V: TRBV4-1
J: TRBJ1-3
length: 18
CDR3: CASSQVVVGAVPENTIYF
DNA: TGCGCCAGCAGCCAAGTAGTAGTGGGGGCCGTGCCTGAAAACACCATATATTTT

size: -
D: -
V: TRBV6-5
J: TRBJ1-6
length: 13
CDR3: CASSQGNNSPLHF
DNA: TGTGCCAGCAGCCAGGGAAATAATTCACCCCTCCACTTT

size: once
D: TRBD1
V: TRBV18
J: TRBJ2-6
length: 17
CDR3: CASSPRDRGSGANVLTF
DNA: TGTGCCAGCTCACCACGGGACAGGGGGTCTGGGGCCAACGTCCTGACTTTC

size: -
D: TRBD2
V: TRBV6-5
J: TRBJ2-7
length: 14
CDR3: CASSYLAGAYEQYF
DNA: TGTGCCAGCAGTTACCTAGCGGGAGCCTACGAGCAGTACTTC

size: -
D: -
V: TRBV19
J: TRBJ2-1
length: 15
CDR3: CASSIDARGYNEQFF
DNA: TGTGCCAGTAGTATAGATGCCAGGGGATACAATGAGCAGTTCTTC

size: -
D: TRBD1
V: TRBV27
J: TRBJ1-1
length: 18
CDR3: CASRGWTGMRFMNTEAFF
DNA: TGTGCCAGCAGGGGTTGGACAGGGATGAGGTTCATGAACACTGAAGCTTTCTTT

size: few
D: TRBD2
V: TRBV5-6
J: TRBJ2-7
length: 17
CDR3: CASSLGLAGVRDYEQYF
DNA: TGTGCCAGCAGCTTGGGTCTAGCGGGAGTTAGAGACTACGAGCAGTACTTC

size: -
D: TRBD2
V: TRBV5-4
J: TRBJ2-1
length: 14
CDR3: CASSLAGDVHEQFF
DNA: TGTGCCAGCAGCTTAGCGGGAGATGTTCATGAGCAGTTCTTC

size: -
D: -
V: TRBV5-8
J: TRBJ1-1
length: 14
CDR3: CASSLAQGFVIAFF
DNA: TGTGCCAGCAGCTTGGCGCAGGGTTTTGTTATAGCTTTCTTT

size: -
D: TRBD2
V: TRBV19
J: TRBJ2-1
length: 15
CDR3: CASSIFRDYLYEQFF
DNA: TGTGCCAGTAGTATCTTCCGGGACTACCTCTATGAGCAGTTCTTC

size: -
D: -
V: TRBV4-1
J: TRBJ2-5
length: 13
CDR3: CASSQWRGETQYF
DNA: TGCGCCAGCAGCCAATGGAGGGGTGAGACCCAGTACTTC

size: -
D: -
V: TRBV19
J: TRBJ2-1
length: 11
CDR3: CASSTGYEQFF
DNA: TGTGCCAGTAGTACAGGGTATGAGCAGTTCTTC

size: -
D: TRBD2
V: TRBV5-4
J: TRBJ2-1
length: 16
CDR3: CASSRGTSGDYNEQFF
DNA: TGTGCCAGCAGCCGAGGGACTAGCGGCGACTACAATGAGCAGTTCTTC

size: -
D: TRBD2
V: TRBV27
J: TRBJ2-1
length: 19
CDR3: CASTIWPPSGGSLYNEQFF
DNA: TGTGCCAGCACTATTTGGCCCCCCTCGGGCGGGAGTTTGTACAATGAGCAGTTCTTC

size: -
D: TRBD2
V: TRBV3-1/TRBV3-2
J: TRBJ2-7
length: 15
CDR3: CASSLSGGGPYEQYF
DNA: TGTGCCAGCAGCCTTTCAGGCGGGGGACCATACGAGCAGTACTTC

size: few
D: TRBD2
V: TRBV4-2
J: TRBJ2-2
length: 18
CDR3: CASSQDSSSGRANGELFF
DNA: TGTGCCAGCAGCCAAGATTCGTCTAGCGGGAGGGCAAACGGGGAGCTGTTTTTT

size: -
D: TRBD1
V: TRBV5-1
J: TRBJ1-6
length: 17
CDR3: CASSRLRGTGTDSPLHF
DNA: TGCGCCAGCAGCCGATTGAGAGGGACAGGGACAGATTCACCCCTCCACTTT

size: -
D: -
V: TRBV12-5
J: TRBJ2-2
length: 13
CDR3: CASGPQNSGELFF
DNA: TGTGCTAGTGGTCCTCAGAACAGCGGGGAGCTGTTTTTT

size: -
D: -
V: TRBV2
J: TRBJ1-3
length: 19
CDR3: CAPPSVVRGKKSTGNTIYF
DNA: TGTGCCCCCCCGTCGGTGGTCAGGGGAAAGAAATCCACTGGAAACACCATATATTTT

size: once
D: TRBD2
V: TRBV27
J: TRBJ2-7
length: 13
CDR3: CASSLAGEAPQYF
DNA: TGTGCCAGCAGTTTAGCGGGAGAGGCGCCGCAGTACTTC

size: -
D: TRBD1
V: TRBV27
J: TRBJ1-2
length: 14
CDR3: CASSWDRVNYGYTF
DNA: TGTGCCAGCAGCTGGGACAGAGTAAACTATGGCTACACCTTC

size: -
D: TRBD1
V: TRBV9
J: TRBJ2-1
length: 15
CDR3: CASRGQGGGNNEQFF
DNA: TGTGCCAGCAGAGGACAGGGAGGCGGTAACAATGAGCAGTTCTTC

size: -
D: -
V: TRBV6-2/TRBV6-3
J: TRBJ2-2
length: 15
CDR3: CASSTQWTDTGELFF
DNA: TGTGCCAGCAGTACCCAATGGACTGACACCGGGGAGCTGTTTTTT

size: -
D: -
V: TRBV5-1
J: TRBJ1-6
length: 15
CDR3: CASSFRGASSSPLHF
DNA: TGCGCCAGCAGCTTTCGGGGGGCGAGCAGTTCACCCCTCCACTTT

size: -
D: TRBD2
V: TRBV9
J: TRBJ2-3
length: 15
CDR3: CASNPLAGVADTQYF
DNA: TGTGCCAGCAACCCCCTAGCGGGAGTAGCGGATACGCAGTATTTT

size: -
D: -
V: TRBV15
J: TRBJ1-4
length: 15
CDR3: CATSRSGGDNEKLFF
DNA: TGTGCCACCAGCAGAAGCGGGGGCGATAATGAAAAACTGTTTTTT

size: once
D: TRBD1
V: TRBV11-3
J: TRBJ2-5
length: 15
CDR3: CASSLGQGAEETQYF
DNA: TGTGCCAGCAGCTTAGGACAGGGGGCCGAGGAGACCCAGTACTTC

size: few
D: -
V: TRBV5-1
J: TRBJ2-3
length: 14
CDR3: CASSFIGDTDTQYF
DNA: TGCGCCAGCAGCTTCATCGGGGACACAGATACGCAGTATTTT

size: -
D: -
V: TRBV19
J: TRBJ1-1
length: 13
CDR3: CASSIAMNTEAFF
DNA: TGTGCCAGTAGTATAGCAATGAACACTGAAGCTTTCTTT

size: once
D: -
V: TRBV5-1
J: TRBJ2-3
length: 16
CDR3: CASSKTGRGNTDTQYF
DNA: TGCGCCAGCAGTAAAACGGGGCGCGGGAACACAGATACGCAGTATTTT

size: -
D: TRBD1
V: TRBV5-1
J: TRBJ1-1
length: 15
CDR3: CASSLSGQGNTEAFF
DNA: TGCGCCAGCAGCTTAAGCGGACAGGGCAACACTGAAGCTTTCTTT

size: -
D: -
V: TRBV30
J: TRBJ1-4
length: 13
CDR3: CAWAGGLNEKLFF
DNA: TGTGCCTGGGCGGGTGGCCTGAATGAAAAACTGTTTTTT

size: once
D: -
V: TRBV29-1
J: TRBJ1-2
length: 14
CDR3: CSVVSGTSLYGYTF
DNA: TGCAGCGTTGTGTCGGGAACCTCTCTCTATGGCTACACCTTC

size: -
D: TRBD1
V: TRBV28
J: TRBJ2-5
length: 19
CDR3: CASSLDGWWTGGLEETQYF
DNA: TGTGCCAGCAGTTTAGACGGGTGGTGGACAGGGGGTCTGGAGGAGACCCAGTACTTC

size: -
D: TRBD2
V: TRBV27
J: TRBJ2-1
length: 16
CDR3: CASSLPGAGTYNEQFF
DNA: TGTGCCAGCAGTTTGCCGGGAGCGGGAACCTACAATGAGCAGTTCTTC

size: -
D: -
V: TRBV7-8
J: TRBJ2-1
length: 13
CDR3: CAFSRGPYNEQFF
DNA: TGTGCCTTCAGCCGGGGCCCCTACAATGAGCAGTTCTTC

size: -
D: TRBD1
V: TRBV6-6
J: TRBJ2-7
length: 15
CDR3: CASSLGQGGPYEQYF
DNA: TGTGCCAGCAGCCTGGGACAGGGGGGACCCTACGAGCAGTACTTC

size: -
D: -
V: TRBV29-1
J: TRBJ1-3
length: 13
CDR3: CSATSVSGNTIYF
DNA: TGCAGCGCCACTTCGGTATCTGGAAACACCATATATTTT

size: once
D: -
V: TRBV27
J: TRBJ1-1
length: 14
CDR3: CASSPGQTNTEAFF
DNA: TGTGCCAGCAGTCCCGGACAAACGAACACTGAAGCTTTCTTT

size: -
D: TRBD2
V: TRBV11-2
J: TRBJ2-1
length: 16
CDR3: CASSLGLAGGTLEQFF
DNA: TGTGCCAGCAGCTTAGGACTAGCGGGAGGTACCCTTGAGCAGTTCTTC